Each of the 26 T cell receptor beta chains below was sequenced from the same sample in a study of Graves' ophthalmopathy and Graves' hyperthyroidism. Amplification of the TCR beta CDR3 regions used RNA transcripts (as template). Second-round multiplex PCR followed a first-round RT-PCR using HTBI primers. TCRdb redid the calling of the multiplex PCR reads with MiXCR, one entry per CDR3 protein. The sample contains about 590,000 distinct CDR3 sequences, under 45% of which appear only once. Sequencing input: peripheral blood or thyroid tissue (not recorded which). Every receptor here comes from an adult man with Graves' hyperthyroidism.

The table lists this clonotype with many counts. The chain is built from TRBV27 and TRBJ2-7; D perhaps matches TRBD2 (5 bases). This CDR3 region has 13 residues. Germline CDR1 is MNHEY and CDR2 is SMNVEV (reference sequence). V lost 2 bases and J lost 11, with 16 bases in between. This CDR3 reads CASSLTPWTREYF. CDR3 nucleotides: TGTGCCAGCAGTTTAACCCCCTGGACTCGCGAGTACTTC.

The chain employs TRBV7-3 and TRBJ2-7, with TRBD2 identical over 7 bases. CDR3 size: 16 residues. Germline CDR1 and CDR2: SGHTA and FQGTGA. Unmatched junction bases numbered 14, after V lost 2 bases and J lost 7 bases. CDR3 sequence: CASSLHSGRPNNEQYF. The CDR3 DNA is TGTGCCAGCAGCTTACATAGCGGGCGGCCAAACAATGAGCAGTACTTC.

J is TRBJ2-5 and V is TRBV20-1; no clear D. V lost 5 bases and J 5 bases, leaving 15 bases between the germline ends. There are 13 residues in the CDR3. Per germline, CDR1 DFQATT and CDR2 SNEGSKA (reference sequence). In nucleotides, the CDR3 is TGCAGTGCTCCTGGGGTGGCCGGGGAGACCCAGTACTTC. Amino acids: CSAPGVAGETQYF.

This clonotype was seen more than once but under ten times. The rearrangement links TRBV6-5 to TRBJ2-2, with D perhaps matching TRBD2 (5 bases). V lost 9 bases and J lost 0, with 11 bases in between. In germline, CDR1 is MNHEY, CDR2 SVGAGI. The CDR3 extends over 14 amino acids. The CDR3 is CASQDYANTGELFF. CDR3 DNA sequence: TGTGCCAGTCAAGACTACGCGAACACCGGGGAGCTGTTTTTT.

This clonotype came up many times. The chain carries TRBV9 and TRBJ1-1; D is possibly TRBD1 (6 bases). Germline CDR1 SGDLS, CDR2 YYNGEE. V lost 4 bases and J 3 bases, leaving 10 bases between the germline ends. The CDR3 sequence is 13 residues long. CDR3 loop: CASSSGADTEAFF. The CDR3 nucleotides read TGTGCCAGCAGCTCAGGGGCAGACACTGAAGCTTTCTTT.

Worth noting for this clonotype: A much larger clone lies a single base off, so this may be a read error. The conserved final phenylalanine or tryptophan is absent from the CDR3, which likely points to a read error. The chain carries TRBV7-9 and TRBJ1-2; 8 nucleotides agree with TRBD1. Germline-derived CDR1 and CDR2 are SEHNR and FQNEAQ (reference sequence). J lost 4 bases, V lost 3 bases, and 7 bases had no gene match. This CDR3 has 15 residues. The DNA of the CDR3 is TGTGCCAGCAGCTTGGGGCAGGGGGCCGTCTATGGCTACACCCTC. It specifies CASSLGQGAVYGYTL.

This clonotype has a count of ten or more. The rearrangement joins TRBV5-1 to TRBJ2-2, with 11 nucleotides matching TRBD2. The CDR3 runs 15 residues. Germline values: CDR1 SGHRS, CDR2 YFSETQ. V shed 2 bases and J 5 bases; nucleotides not matched to a gene: 2. For the CDR3, the DNA is TGCGCCAGCAGCTTACTAGCGGGAGAAACCGGGGAGCTGTTTTTT. This gives the protein CASSLLAGETGELFF.

The chain recombines TRBV20-1 with TRBJ1-2, with a weak D call TRBD1 (6 bases). Germline V gives CDR1 DFQATT, CDR2 SNEGSKA (reference sequence). V was pared by 6 bases and J by 8 bases, with 19 bases between. CDR3 length equals 13 residues. CDR3 coding DNA: TGCAGTGCGGAAACAGGGACTAGCGGGGGCTACACCTTC. Protein sequence: CSAETGTSGGYTF.

This clonotype was seen more than once but under ten times. The rearrangement links TRBV6-5 to TRBJ2-5, with 7 bases that match TRBD1. The J segment lost 0 bases and the V segment lost 6 bases, leaving 4 bases of the junction unmatched. CDR3 length: 14 residues. CDR1 and CDR2 (germline): MNHEY, SVGAGI. The CDR3 loop reads CASRLTGNQETQYF. Here the CDR3 DNA reads TGTGCCAGCAGGTTGACAGGGAACCAAGAGACCCAGTACTTC.

This clonotype appeared many times. This sequence joins TRBV5-8 and TRBJ2-6; D may be TRBD1 (5 bases). CDR1 and CDR2 (germline): SGHTS, YDEGEE. The V gene lost 2 bases and the J gene lost 0 bases, with 15 bases spanning the gap. This CDR3 has 18 amino acids. The CDR3 DNA sequence: TGTGCCAGCAGCTTTCGACAGACGACGAGCTCTGGGGCCAACGTCCTGACTTTC. Translating gives CASSFRQTTSSGANVLTF.

In the case of this clonotype: The junction does not match germline at one end; this may be a read error. The rearrangement links TRBV10-3 to TRBJ1-2; 7 bases agree with TRBD1. Per germline, CDR1 ENHRY and CDR2 SYGVKD. The CDR3 contains 15 residues. CDR3 sequence reads: CASSRPSTGRHGYTF. CDR3 DNA: TGTGCCAGCAGTCGGCCATCGACAGGGCGCCATGGCTACACCTTC.

This clonotype was seen just once. DNA for the CDR3: TGTGCCAGCAGTTCCGATTGGGGGGGGCCCTCCGAACAGTACTTC. This codes for CASSSDWGGPSEQYF. The chain is built from TRBV2 and TRBJ2-7; maybe TRBD2 (7 bases). Looked up from germline, CDR1 is SNHLY and CDR2 is FYNNEI. V lost 5 bases and J lost 10, with 24 bases in between. The CDR3 loop spans 15 amino acids. The entire variable domain, with the rest obtained from reference TRBV2 and TRBJ2-7, is as follows: EPEVTQTPSHQVTQMGQEVILRCVPISNHLYFYWYRQILGQKVEFLVSFYNNEISEKSEIFDDQFSVERPDGSNFTLKIRSTKLEDSAMYFCASSSDWGGPSEQYFGPGTRLTVT.

This clonotype was detected ten times or more. V and J are TRBV7-8 and TRBJ1-1; 8 bases are shared with TRBD1. Germline V CDR1 and CDR2: SGHVS, FQNEAQ. There are 14 residues in the CDR3. Trimming removed 5 bases from V and 5 bases from J; junction bases left unmatched: 7. The CDR3 nucleotides read TGTGCCAGCAGCCCACGGACAGGGCGTACTGAAGCTTTCTTT. It specifies CASSPRTGRTEAFF.

The V call is TRBV7-3, the J call TRBJ2-7; 7 bases fit TRBD2. Germline lookup yields CDR1 SGHTA and CDR2 FQGTGA. The trim removed 5 bases at V and 4 bases at J, leaving 11 bases unmatched. The CDR3 contains 15 residues. The CDR3 sequence is CASSPRGGLPYEQYF. The CDR3 bases are TGTGCCAGCAGCCCACGCGGGGGACTACCATACGAGCAGTACTTC.

This rearrangement joins TRBV2 to TRBJ1-1; possibly TRBD1 for D (5 bases). Trimming took off 3 bases at V and 3 bases at J, with 14 bases between the two ends. The CDR3 runs 15 residues. Per germline, CDR1 SNHLY and CDR2 FYNNEI. The CDR3 here is CASSDAWGRDTEAFF. The CDR3 DNA is TGTGCCAGCAGTGATGCCTGGGGCAGAGACACTGAAGCTTTCTTT.

This chain uses TRBV4-1 with TRBJ1-2; the D is unclear. This CDR3 spans 15 amino acids. With 0 bases removed from V and 2 bases from J, the gap between germline ends came to 10 bases. CDR1 is MGHRA and CDR2 is YSYEKL in the germline V gene. CDR3 loop: CASSQERAGNYGYTF. For the CDR3, the DNA is TGCGCCAGCAGCCAAGAAAGGGCCGGAAACTATGGCTACACCTTC.

This sequence joins TRBV13 and TRBJ1-2, with 8 bases that match TRBD1. There are 15 residues in the CDR3. Germline V gene sequence: CDR1 PRHDT, CDR2 FYEKMQ (reference sequence). The V gene end was trimmed by 3 bases and the J gene end by 4 bases; junction bases not matched to a gene: 7. CDR3 nucleotides: TGTGCCAGCAGCTTGGAGCAGGGGGCTGGCTATGGCTACACCTTC. This sequence encodes CASSLEQGAGYGYTF. Variable domain in full (rest from reference TRBV13 and TRBJ1-2): AAGVIQSPRHLIKEKRETATLKCYPIPRHDTVYWYQQGPGQDPQFLISFYEKMQSDKGSIPDRFSAQQFSDYHSELNMSSLELGDSALYFCASSLEQGAGYGYTFGSGTRLTVV.

This clonotype was seen repeatedly, ten times or more. The chain couples TRBV5-1 to TRBJ1-1; D possibly corresponds to TRBD1 (6 bases). This CDR3 contains 15 residues. In germline, CDR1 is SGHRS, CDR2 YFSETQ. V lost 0 bases and J lost 1, with 10 bases in between. The CDR3 sequence is CASSLDAQGNTEAFF. The CDR3, as DNA: TGCGCCAGCAGCTTGGATGCACAGGGGAACACTGAAGCTTTCTTT.

This clonotype was picked up many times. In nucleotides, the CDR3 is TGTGCCAGCAGTACAGCGGGACACACCATATATTTT. It codes for CASSTAGHTIYF. The chain is built from TRBV28 and TRBJ1-3, with D perhaps matching TRBD1 (5 bases). This CDR3 comprises 12 residues. Per germline, CDR1 MDHEN and CDR2 SYDVKM. Trimming stripped 5 bases from V and 8 bases from J, with 10 bases between.

The table lists this clonotype with many counts. The CDR3 loop is CASSQDVAGAGANVLTF. The CDR3, as DNA: TGTGCCAGCAGCCAAGATGTGGCAGGGGCTGGGGCCAACGTCCTGACTTTC. The rearrangement links TRBV14 to TRBJ2-6; D perhaps matches TRBD1 (6 bases). Trimming removed 0 bases at V and 2 bases at J, with 11 bases between. Germline assignment: CDR1 SGHDN and CDR2 FVKESK. The CDR3 loop spans 17 amino acids.

The table lists this clonotype with many counts. As DNA, the CDR3 is TGTGCCAGCAGCTTAAAGTCAGGGAAGGACACCGGGGAGCTGTTTTTT. It encodes CASSLKSGKDTGELFF. The chain couples TRBV7-6 to TRBJ2-2, with a possible D match to TRBD1 (5 bases). CDR1 and CDR2 (germline): SGHVS, FNYEAQ. The CDR3 is 16 amino acids. The V gene lost 2 bases and the J gene lost 3 bases, with 13 bases spanning the gap.

This clonotype was detected ten times or more. The chain has TRBV6-1 and TRBJ2-7; 9 positions match TRBD1. This CDR3 is built from 14 residues. CDR1 MNHNS and CDR2 SASEGT come from the germline V gene. Germline trimming cut 3 bases from V and 4 bases from J; bases unmatched to any gene: 4. DNA for the CDR3: TGTGCCAGCAGTGACGGACAGGGGAAGTACGAGCAGTACTTC. Its translation: CASSDGQGKYEQYF.

This clonotype was seen at least ten times. V gene TRBV2 combines with J gene TRBJ2-7; D might be TRBD1 or TRBD2, each matching 5 bases. V dropped 7 bases and J dropped 3 bases, with 13 bases sitting between them. The germline gives CDR1 SNHLY, CDR2 FYNNEI. This CDR3 spans 13 amino acids. The CDR3 region is CASIWDGDYEQYF. CDR3 nucleotides: TGTGCCAGCATCTGGGACGGGGACTACGAGCAGTACTTC.

With respect to this clonotype: This may arise from a read error, as a much more abundant clone is one base away. The chain is built from TRBV5-6 and TRBJ1-2, with TRBD1 matching over 7 bases. Germline values: CDR1 SGHDT, CDR2 YYEEEE. This CDR3 is built from 14 residues. The CDR3 DNA follows: TGTGCCAGCAGCCATCGGACAGGTTACTATGGCCACACCTTC. This codes for CASSHRTGYYGHTF.

This clonotype was found many times. The chain employs TRBV29-1 and TRBJ2-7; tentative D call: TRBD1 (5 bases). V gave up 4 bases and J gave up 4 bases, with 14 bases separating them. CDR3 length: 13 amino acids. Germline V gene data show CDR1 as SQVTM and CDR2 as ANQGSEA. CDR3 nucleotides: TGCAGCGTTGTAGGCCAGGGAAGGTACGAGCAGTACTTC. Encoded protein: CSVVGQGRYEQYF.

The V call is TRBV4-1, the J call TRBJ1-5, with TRBD1 matching over 7 bases. With 0 bases clipped from V and 1 base from J, the junction kept 3 bases outside the gene matches. The germline CDR1 and CDR2 sequences are MGHRA and YSYEKL. This CDR3 is built from 16 residues. CDR3 residues: CASSQETGRSNQPQHF. The CDR3 DNA follows: TGCGCCAGCAGCCAAGAGACAGGGAGAAGCAATCAGCCCCAGCATTTT.